These 20 T cell receptor beta chains were sequenced from one sample in a study of CD8+ T cells in alopecia areata. Reverse transcribed after extraction, RNA yielded cDNA as the sequencing template. The table came from immunoSEQ multiplex PCR; TCRdb's copy has only in-frame clones and leaves some out. Listed here are around 300,000 clones without any singletons, the top ten holding 0.9% to 1.5%. The authors sorted pooled cutaneous lymph node cells using CD4, CD8alpha, NKG2D, NKG2ACE and other markers. Sequenced material: CD4+ T cells sorted from a lymph node. The receptors were sampled from a C3H/HeJ mouse with alopecia areata. Mouse strain MHC haplotype: H2-k.

This clone was seen only a few times. These gene names are mouse names. The read terminates 4 residues ahead of where the CDR3 ends, so the germline J gene completes it. The chain links TRBV13-1 to TRBJ1-1; D is uncertain. This CDR3 comprises 13 residues. Germline CDR1 is NSHNY and CDR2 is SYGAGN. CDR3 bases read: TGTGCCAGCAGTGATGCCCCACATCCA. It translates to CASSDAPHP. The full CDR3 sequence reads CASSDAPHPEVFF.

With respect to this clone: Gene names refer to mouse genes. The read comes to an end 4 residues before the CDR3 does, leaving the germline J gene to fill in the end. The gene calls are TRBV5 and TRBJ2-1; 7 bases line up with TRBD1. Germline V gene sequence: CDR1 LGHNA, CDR2 YNLKQL (reference sequence). J was trimmed by 1 base and V by 0 bases; bases with no gene match: 3. The CDR3 is 16 residues long. This CDR3 reads CASSQDWGQNYAEQFF. CDR3 DNA, as far as it was read: TGTGCCAGCAGCCAAGATTGGGGACAGAACTATGCT.

As regards this clone: Each gene name is a mouse one. The CDR3 end is not reached by the read, which stops 4 residues before it; the germline J gene fills it in. The chain employs TRBV5 and TRBJ2-2, with a possible D match to TRBD1 (6 bases). The V gene lost 2 bases and the J gene lost 0 bases, with 13 bases spanning the gap. Germline V gene data show CDR1 as LGHNA and CDR2 as YNLKQL (reference sequence). The CDR3 consists of 17 residues. The chain's CDR3 is CASSQSRDTTNTGQLYF. CDR3 DNA, as far as it was read: TGTGCCAGCAGCCAAAGCCGGGACACAACAAACACCGGG.

This clone was detected a few times. Genes here carry mouse names. The read is 4 residues too short to cover the CDR3 end, so that end is filled in from the germline J gene. Other DNA sequences of this sample code for an identical CDR3. The chain couples TRBV13-1 to TRBJ1-2; D may be TRBD1 (6 bases). V was trimmed by 5 bases and J by 0 bases, leaving 8 bases between them. Germline CDR1 and CDR2: NSHNY and SYGAGN. This CDR3 comprises 13 residues. CDR3 in amino acids: CASRGQTNSDYTF. Incomplete CDR3 DNA: TGTGCCAGCAGAGGACAGACAAACTCC.

About this clone itself: Gene names and germline refer to mouse. The DNA ends 4 residues before the CDR3 does, and the rest of the CDR3 is filled in from the germline J gene. The V call is TRBV17, the J call TRBJ2-1; 14 bases align to TRBD2. The CDR3 has 18 residues. With V trimmed by 1 base and J by 1 base, 3 bases remained unmatched. The germline V gene has CDR1 MNHDT and CDR2 YYDKIL. Partial CDR3 DNA: TGTGCTAGCAGTAGAGGGGGGACTGGGGGGGCCAACTATGCT. Protein sequence: CASSRGGTGGANYA. The whole CDR3 is CASSRGGTGGANYAEQFF.

This clone has a count of ten or more. The genes and germline here are from mouse. The sequenced part of the CDR3 DNA is TGTGCCTGGAGCCCACTGGGGGGGAAT. Protein product: CAWSPLGGN. The full CDR3 sequence reads CAWSPLGGNEQYF. V gene TRBV31 combines with J gene TRBJ2-7; 10 nucleotides agree with TRBD2. With the read ending 4 residues before the CDR3 end, the germline J gene is used to fill in that end. Germline V lookup: CDR1 GKSSPN, CDR2 SITVG. The CDR3 covers 13 residues.

In the case of this clone: The gene symbols are mouse symbols. The missing CDR3 end, 4 residues past where the read stops, is filled in from the germline J gene. The chain employs TRBV17 and TRBJ2-4; 9 bases are a match to TRBD1. The CDR3 spans 16 residues. Germline V lookup: CDR1 MNHDT, CDR2 YYDKIL. Unmatched junction bases numbered 3, after V lost 2 bases and J lost 0 bases. CDR3 sequence reads: CASSRTGGHSQNTLYF. The CDR3 DNA, read in part, is TGTGCTAGCAGTAGAACAGGGGGCCATAGTCAAAAC. Combining the CDR3 with reference TRBV17 and TRBJ2-4 gives the whole variable domain DTTVKQNPRYKLARVGKPVNLICSQTMNHDTMYWYQKKPNQAPKLLLFYYDKILNREADTFEKFQSSRPNNSFCSLYIGSAGLEYSAMYLCASSRTGGHSQNTLYFGAGTRLSVL.

This clone was picked up a small number of times. The gene names given are mouse names. The DNA ends 4 residues before the CDR3 does, and the rest of the CDR3 is filled in from the germline J gene. The chain has TRBV13-2 and TRBJ2-2, with TRBD2 identical over 9 bases. The CDR3 is 16 amino acids. CDR1 is NNHNN and CDR2 is SYGAGS in the germline V gene (reference sequence). J gave up 0 bases and V 3 bases, and 3 bases lay outside the gene matches. CDR3 protein: CASGGGTGTNTGQLYF. The sequenced CDR3 bases are TGTGCCAGCGGTGGGGGGACTGGGACAAACACCGGG.

This clone was observed a handful of times. Gene and germline names: mouse. Read data end 4 residues before the CDR3 end; the end is taken from the germline J gene. The chain uses TRBV13-1 and TRBJ2-7; tentatively, D is TRBD1 (6 bases). V gave up 6 bases and J gave up 0 bases, with 10 bases separating them. The CDR3 is 13 amino acids. Germline V gene data show CDR1 as NSHNY and CDR2 as SYGAGN. The covered CDR3 bases are TGTGCCAGCAAGGGGGTCAGCTCCTAT. Translating gives CASKGVSSY. The whole CDR3 reads CASKGVSSYEQYF.

This clone was observed a few times. All gene names here are mouse names. With the read ending 4 residues before the CDR3 end, the germline J gene is used to fill in that end. V gene TRBV14 combines with J gene TRBJ1-2; 7 bases are shared with TRBD1. Germline CDR1 SGHDT, CDR2 FRDEAV. Trimming took 5 bases from V and 2 from J; bases not matched to a gene: 6. The CDR3 length is 14 residues. CDR3 residues: CASRRDSRNSDYTF. The CDR3 bases that were read are TGTGCCAGCAGACGGGACAGTCGTAACTCC.

This clone has more than one count but fewer than ten. Genes and germline are mouse. The sequenced part of the CDR3 DNA is TGTGCCAGCAGTGGGTCCCGGGACTGGGGGGGTAGCCCCTAT. Its translation: CASSGSRDWGGSPY. In full, the CDR3 reads CASSGSRDWGGSPYEQYF. V usage is TRBV13-1 and J usage is TRBJ2-7, with 13 bases identical to TRBD2. The read terminates 4 residues before the CDR3 end, so the remaining end is supplied by the germline J gene. Germline V gene lookup returns CDR1 NSHNY and CDR2 SYGAGN. Germline trimming cut 3 bases from V and 2 bases from J; bases unmatched to any gene: 11. There are 18 residues in the CDR3.

This clone was seen a few times. All gene names here are mouse names. The CDR3 end is not reached by the read, which stops 4 residues before it; the germline J gene fills it in. V gene TRBV13-1 combines with J gene TRBJ1-2; TRBD1 might be the D (5 bases). Trimming stripped 3 bases from V and 1 base from J, with 10 bases between. The CDR3 totals 14 residues. CDR1 and CDR2 from the germline V gene are NSHNY and SYGAGN. CDR3 region: CASSGPGGNSDYTF. The DNA read from the CDR3 is TGTGCCAGCAGTGGCCCGGGGGGAAACTCC.

This clone turned up a few times. Gene names and germline refer to mouse. The read comes to an end 4 residues before the CDR3 does, leaving the germline J gene to fill in the end. The chain couples TRBV31 to TRBJ2-2, with 7 nucleotides matching TRBD2. This CDR3 region has 14 residues. Per the germline V gene, CDR1 is GKSSPN and CDR2 is SITVG. Unmatched junction bases numbered 5, after V lost 3 bases and J lost 4 bases. Here the CDR3 reads CAWRGGSGTGQLYF. The part of the CDR3 DNA that was read is TGTGCCTGGAGGGGGGGGTCGGGCACCGGG.

This clone occurred a few times. The gene symbols are mouse symbols. The read finishes 4 residues shy of the CDR3 end, and the germline J gene is used to complete it. The chain employs TRBV13-1 and TRBJ2-1; tentatively, D is TRBD1 (7 bases). The CDR3 spans 14 residues. Germline CDR1 reads NSHNY; CDR2 reads SYGAGN. The CDR3 DNA, read in part, is TGTGCCAGCAGTGATCAGGGGGGAGAGGCT. Protein sequence: CASSDQGGEA. From start to end, the CDR3 is CASSDQGGEAEQFF.

Notes on this clone: Mouse germline and gene names are used. The read ends 4 residues early relative to the CDR3; the germline J gene fills the gap. The rearrangement joins TRBV13-1 to TRBJ2-1; tentatively, D is TRBD2 (5 bases). The length of the CDR3 is 14 residues. Trimming pared 2 bases from V and 3 bases from J, leaving 9 bases between. Per the germline V gene, CDR1 is NSHNY and CDR2 is SYGAGN. The CDR3 DNA, read in part, is TGTGCCAGCAGTGAATGGGGTCTCTATGCT. Translated: CASSEWGLYA. The CDR3 reads in full as CASSEWGLYAEQFF.

This clone was counted a few times. Mouse gene names and germline throughout. The CDR3 end falls 4 residues outside the read, so it is completed with the germline J gene. V gene TRBV13-1 combines with J gene TRBJ1-1, with 7 nucleotides matching TRBD1. V was clipped by 3 bases and J by 1 base; unmatched bases: 3. This CDR3 has 14 residues. Germline CDR1 reads NSHNY; CDR2 reads SYGAGN. The CDR3 is CASSGRDRNTEVFF. The sequenced CDR3 bases are TGTGCCAGCAGTGGCCGGGACAGAAACACA.

In its sample, this clone was seen a few times. Mouse germline and gene names are used. The sequence runs out 4 residues before the end of the CDR3; the remainder is reconstructed from the germline J gene. Other DNA sequences in the sample encode the same CDR3. V gene TRBV19 combines with J gene TRBJ2-3; 8 positions agree with TRBD1. Germline V gene data show CDR1 as FNHDT and CDR2 as SITEND (reference sequence). J gave up 3 bases and V 6 bases, and 3 bases lay outside the gene matches. The CDR3 length is 13 residues. CDR3 sequence: CASTAGGAETLYF. CDR3 DNA (partial): TGTGCCAGCACTGCAGGGGGCGCAGAA.

A word on this clone: Gene labels here are mouse ones. The read comes to an end 4 residues before the CDR3 does, leaving the germline J gene to fill in the end. The chain carries TRBV19 and TRBJ2-5, with TRBD2 identical over 8 bases. There are 15 residues in the CDR3. The germline CDR1 and CDR2 sequences are FNHDT and SITEND (reference sequence). Here the CDR3 reads CASSIGPGGKDTQYF. Incomplete CDR3 DNA: TGTGCCAGCAGTATAGGGCCTGGGGGGAAAGAC.

In this sample, this clone turned up a few times. The genes and germline here are from mouse. The DNA ends 4 residues before the CDR3 does, and the rest of the CDR3 is filled in from the germline J gene. The V call is TRBV1, the J call TRBJ1-1, with TRBD1 matching 10 bases. V dropped 3 bases and J dropped 3; count of bases not matched to a gene: 7. Germline values: CDR1 NSQYPW, CDR2 LRSPGD (reference sequence). The CDR3 is made up of 16 amino acids. CDR3 amino acids: CTCSAEGTGVDTEVFF. Incomplete CDR3 DNA: TGCACCTGCAGTGCGGAGGGGACAGGGGTGGACACA.

There are a few counts of this clone. The gene names given are mouse names. The read is 4 residues too short to cover the CDR3 end, so that end is filled in from the germline J gene. The genes are TRBV31 and TRBJ2-2; weak D call: TRBD2 (7 bases). V lost 0 bases, J lost 3 bases, and 11 bases lay in between. CDR1 GKSSPN and CDR2 SITVG come from the germline V gene. The CDR3 covers 15 residues. CDR3 DNA (partial): TGTGCCTGGAGTCTAATTGGGGGGCACACCGGG. It codes for CAWSLIGGHTG. The complete CDR3 protein is CAWSLIGGHTGQLYF.